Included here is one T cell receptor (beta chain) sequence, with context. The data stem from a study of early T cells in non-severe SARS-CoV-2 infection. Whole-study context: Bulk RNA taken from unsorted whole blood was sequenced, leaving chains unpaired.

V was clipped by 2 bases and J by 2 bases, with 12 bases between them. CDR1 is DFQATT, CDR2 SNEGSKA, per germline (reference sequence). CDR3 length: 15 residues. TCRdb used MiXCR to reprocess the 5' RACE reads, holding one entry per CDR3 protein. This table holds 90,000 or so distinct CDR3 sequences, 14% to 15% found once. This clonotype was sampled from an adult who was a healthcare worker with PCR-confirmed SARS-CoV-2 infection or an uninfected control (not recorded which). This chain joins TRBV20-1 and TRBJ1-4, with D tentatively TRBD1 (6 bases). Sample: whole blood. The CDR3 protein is CSARPGGHTNEKLFF. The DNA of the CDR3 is TGCAGTGCTAGACCTGGGGGACACACTAATGAAAAACTGTTTTTT.